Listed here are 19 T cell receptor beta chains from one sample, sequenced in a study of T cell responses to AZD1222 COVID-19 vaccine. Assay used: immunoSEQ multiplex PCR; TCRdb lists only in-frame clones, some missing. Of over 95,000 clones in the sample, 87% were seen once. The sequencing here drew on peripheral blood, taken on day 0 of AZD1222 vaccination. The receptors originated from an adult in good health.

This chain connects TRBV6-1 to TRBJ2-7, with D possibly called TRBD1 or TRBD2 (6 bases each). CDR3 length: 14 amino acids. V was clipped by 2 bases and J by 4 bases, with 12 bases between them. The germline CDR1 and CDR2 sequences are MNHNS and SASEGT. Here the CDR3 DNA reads TGTGCCAGCAGTGAACTAGGGGGAGGTTACGAGCAGTACGTC. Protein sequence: CASSELGGGYEQYV.

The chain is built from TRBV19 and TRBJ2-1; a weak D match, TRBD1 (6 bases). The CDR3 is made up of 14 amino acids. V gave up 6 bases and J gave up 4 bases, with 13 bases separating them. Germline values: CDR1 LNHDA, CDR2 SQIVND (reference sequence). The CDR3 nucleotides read TGTGCCAGTAGGACCGGGACACTATACAATGAGCAGTTCTTC. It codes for CASRTGTLYNEQFF.

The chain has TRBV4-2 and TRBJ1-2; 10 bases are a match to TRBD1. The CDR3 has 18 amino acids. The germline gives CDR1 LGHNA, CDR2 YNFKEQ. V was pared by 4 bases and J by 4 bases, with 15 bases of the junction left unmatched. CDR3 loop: CASSPDRDRGALGYGYTF. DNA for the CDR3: TGTGCCAGCAGCCCAGACCGGGACAGGGGCGCTCTGGGCTATGGCTACACCTTC.

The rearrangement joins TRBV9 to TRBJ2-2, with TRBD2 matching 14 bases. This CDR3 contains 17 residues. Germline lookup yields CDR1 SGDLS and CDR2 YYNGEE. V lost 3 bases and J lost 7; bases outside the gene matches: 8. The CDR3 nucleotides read TGTGCCAGCAGCGAGACGGGACTAGCGGGAGTGGACGGGGAGCTGTTTTTT. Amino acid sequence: CASSETGLAGVDGELFF.

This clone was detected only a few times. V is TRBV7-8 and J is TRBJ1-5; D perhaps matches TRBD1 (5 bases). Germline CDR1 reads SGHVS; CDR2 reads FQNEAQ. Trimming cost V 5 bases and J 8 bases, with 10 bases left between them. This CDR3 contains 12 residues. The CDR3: CASSQRGEPQHF. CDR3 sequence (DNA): TGTGCCAGCAGCCAACGGGGGGAGCCCCAGCATTTT.

CDR3 nucleotide sequence: TGTGCCTGCCACATCTGGGAGGATTACTATGGCTACACCTTC. It specifies CACHIWEDYYGYTF. The V and J genes are TRBV30 and TRBJ1-2; D gene ambiguous. This CDR3 region has 14 residues. V was pared by 6 bases and J by 3 bases, with 17 bases between. Germline CDR1 GTSNPN, CDR2 SVGIG (reference sequence).

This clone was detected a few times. CDR3 in DNA: TGTGCCAGCAGCTTAGTTTCGGGGTCGGCTAATGAAAAACTGTTTTTT. This codes for CASSLVSGSANEKLFF. The rearrangement uses TRBV7-9 and TRBJ1-4; unclear D gene. V lost 1 base to trimming and J lost 3 bases, with 12 bases between them. The CDR3 has 16 residues. Germline-derived CDR1 and CDR2 are SEHNR and FQNEAQ (reference sequence).

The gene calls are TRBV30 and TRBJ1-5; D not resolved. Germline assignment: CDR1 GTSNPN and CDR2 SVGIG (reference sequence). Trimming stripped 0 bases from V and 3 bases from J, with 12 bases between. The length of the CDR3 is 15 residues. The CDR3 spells CAWSVTGSNNQPQHF. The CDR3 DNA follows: TGTGCCTGGAGTGTCACTGGCAGTAACAATCAGCCCCAGCATTTT.

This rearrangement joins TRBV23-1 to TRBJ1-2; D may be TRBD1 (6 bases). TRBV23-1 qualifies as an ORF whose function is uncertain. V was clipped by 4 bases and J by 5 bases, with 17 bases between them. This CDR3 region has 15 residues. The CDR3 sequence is CASSPLAGVGYGYTF. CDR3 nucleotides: TGCGCCAGCAGTCCCCTGGCAGGGGTGGGTTATGGCTACACCTTC.

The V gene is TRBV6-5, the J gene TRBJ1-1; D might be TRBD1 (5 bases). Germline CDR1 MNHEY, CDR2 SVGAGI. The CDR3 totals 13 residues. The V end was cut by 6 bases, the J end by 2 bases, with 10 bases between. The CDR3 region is CASSPQGNTEAFF. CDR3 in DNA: TGTGCCAGCAGCCCGCAGGGAAACACTGAAGCTTTCTTT.

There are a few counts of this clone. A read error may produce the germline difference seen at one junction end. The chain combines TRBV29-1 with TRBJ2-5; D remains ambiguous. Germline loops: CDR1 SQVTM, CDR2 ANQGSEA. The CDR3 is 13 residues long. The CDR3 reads CSARGPTVEIQYF. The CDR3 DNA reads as TGCAGCGCTCGAGGACCCACCGTAGAGATCCAGTACTTC.

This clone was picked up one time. The CDR3 DNA sequence: TGTGCCAGTAGTACCCCCCCCCGGTTGCTAGCGGCCTACAATGAGCAGTTCTTC. This encodes CASSTPPRLLAAYNEQFF. V usage is TRBV19 and J usage is TRBJ2-1; 7 nucleotides agree with TRBD2. The CDR3 spans 18 residues. Trimming took 4 bases from V and 2 from J; bases not matched to a gene: 14. CDR1 is LNHDA, CDR2 SQIVND, per germline (reference sequence).

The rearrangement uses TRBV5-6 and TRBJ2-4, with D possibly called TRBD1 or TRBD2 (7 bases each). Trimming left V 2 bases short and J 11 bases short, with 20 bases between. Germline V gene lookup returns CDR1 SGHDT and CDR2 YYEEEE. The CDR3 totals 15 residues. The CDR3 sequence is CASSFGAGGTNVQYF. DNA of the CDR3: TGTGCCAGCAGCTTTGGAGCAGGGGGGACTAACGTTCAGTACTTC.

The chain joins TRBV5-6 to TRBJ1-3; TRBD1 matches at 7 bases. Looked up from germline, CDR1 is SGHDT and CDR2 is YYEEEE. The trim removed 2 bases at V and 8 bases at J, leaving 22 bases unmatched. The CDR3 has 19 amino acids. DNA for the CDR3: TGTGCCAGCAGCTTCGGTGGGCCGAGGGGGCTCGTCCGGAAGGACACCATATATTTT. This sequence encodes CASSFGGPRGLVRKDTIYF.

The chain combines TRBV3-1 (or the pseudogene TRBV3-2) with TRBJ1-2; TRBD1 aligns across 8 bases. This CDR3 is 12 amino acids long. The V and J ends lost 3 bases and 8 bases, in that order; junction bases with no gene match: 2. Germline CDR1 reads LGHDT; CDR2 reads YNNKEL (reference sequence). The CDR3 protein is CASSQTGAGYTF. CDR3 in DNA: TGTGCCAGCAGCCAGACAGGGGCGGGCTACACCTTC.

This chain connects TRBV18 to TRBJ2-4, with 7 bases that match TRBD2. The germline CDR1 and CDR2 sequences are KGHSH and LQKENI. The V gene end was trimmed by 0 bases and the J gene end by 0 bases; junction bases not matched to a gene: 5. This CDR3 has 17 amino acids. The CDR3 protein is CASSPPSSGVAKNIQYF. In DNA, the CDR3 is TGTGCCAGCTCACCACCCTCCAGCGGGGTAGCCAAAAACATTCAGTACTTC.

The CDR3: CASSKKVNTEAFF. The CDR3 region has the DNA TGTGCCAGCAGTAAGAAAGTGAACACTGAAGCTTTCTTT. This chain connects TRBV6-6 to TRBJ1-1; D gene ambiguous. Trimming left V 5 bases short and J 0 bases short, with 7 bases between. The germline CDR1 and CDR2 sequences are MNHNY and SVGAGI (reference sequence). The CDR3 has 13 amino acids.

The CDR3 bases are TGTGCCAGCTCAGGGGACAGGGTACATTCCGATAACTATGGCTACACCTTC. Residues: CASSGDRVHSDNYGYTF. The rearrangement joins TRBV18 to TRBJ1-2, with 9 bases fitting TRBD1. CDR3 length: 17 amino acids. Germline lookup yields CDR1 KGHSH and CDR2 LQKENI. The trim removed 5 bases at V and 1 base at J, leaving 11 bases unmatched.

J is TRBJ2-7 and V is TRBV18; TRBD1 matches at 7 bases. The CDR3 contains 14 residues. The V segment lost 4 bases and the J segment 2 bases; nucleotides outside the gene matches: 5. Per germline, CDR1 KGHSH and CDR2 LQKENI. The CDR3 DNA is TGTGCCAGCTCACTCACAGGGGTAGCCTACGAGCAGTACGTC. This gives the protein CASSLTGVAYEQYV.